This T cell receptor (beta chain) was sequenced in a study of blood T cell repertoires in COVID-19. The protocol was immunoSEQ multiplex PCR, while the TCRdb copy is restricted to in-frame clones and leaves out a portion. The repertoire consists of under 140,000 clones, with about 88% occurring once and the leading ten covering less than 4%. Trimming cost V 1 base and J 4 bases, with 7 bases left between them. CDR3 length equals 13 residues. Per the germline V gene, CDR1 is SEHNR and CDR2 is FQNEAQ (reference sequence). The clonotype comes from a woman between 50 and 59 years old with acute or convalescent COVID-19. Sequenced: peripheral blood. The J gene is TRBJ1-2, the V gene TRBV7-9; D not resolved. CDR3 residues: CASSLVGVYGYTF. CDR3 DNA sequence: TGTGCCAGCAGCTTAGTCGGTGTCTATGGCTACACCTTC.